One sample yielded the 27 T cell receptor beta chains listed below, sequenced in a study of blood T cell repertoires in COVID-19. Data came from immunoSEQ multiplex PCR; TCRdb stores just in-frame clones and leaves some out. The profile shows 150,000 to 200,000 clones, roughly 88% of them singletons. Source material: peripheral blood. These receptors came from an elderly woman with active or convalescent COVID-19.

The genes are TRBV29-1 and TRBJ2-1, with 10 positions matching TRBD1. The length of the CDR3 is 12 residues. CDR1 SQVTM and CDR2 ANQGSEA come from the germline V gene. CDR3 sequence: CTADRGGNEQFF. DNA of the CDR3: TGCACCGCGGACAGGGGGGGCAATGAGCAGTTCTTC.

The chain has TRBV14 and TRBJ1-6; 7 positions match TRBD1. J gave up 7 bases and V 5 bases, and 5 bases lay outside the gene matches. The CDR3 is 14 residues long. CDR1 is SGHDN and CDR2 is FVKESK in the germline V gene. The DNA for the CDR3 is TGTGCCAGCAGCTCCGGGACAGCAAATTCACCCCTCCACTTT. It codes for CASSSGTANSPLHF.

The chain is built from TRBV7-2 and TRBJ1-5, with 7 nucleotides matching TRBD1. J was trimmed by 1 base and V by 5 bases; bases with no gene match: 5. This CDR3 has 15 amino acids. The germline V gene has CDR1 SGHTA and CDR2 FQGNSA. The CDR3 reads CASSGMGQSNQPQHF. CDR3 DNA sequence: TGTGCCAGCAGCGGGATGGGACAGAGCAATCAGCCCCAGCATTTT.

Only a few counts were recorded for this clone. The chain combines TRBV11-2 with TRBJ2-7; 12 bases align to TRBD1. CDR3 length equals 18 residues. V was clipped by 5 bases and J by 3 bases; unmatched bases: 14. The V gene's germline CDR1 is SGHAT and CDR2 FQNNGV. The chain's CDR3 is CASSPGDRGLLGLYEQYF. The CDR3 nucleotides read TGTGCCAGCAGCCCCGGGGACAGGGGGCTTTTAGGGCTCTACGAGCAGTACTTC.

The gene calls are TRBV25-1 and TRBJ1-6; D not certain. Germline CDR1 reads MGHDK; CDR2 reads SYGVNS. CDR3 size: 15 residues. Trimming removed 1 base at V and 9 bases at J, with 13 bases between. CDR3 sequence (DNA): TGTGCCAGCAGTGAATCCCAGAAAAAAAGTTCACCCCTCCACTTT. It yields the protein CASSESQKKSSPLHF.

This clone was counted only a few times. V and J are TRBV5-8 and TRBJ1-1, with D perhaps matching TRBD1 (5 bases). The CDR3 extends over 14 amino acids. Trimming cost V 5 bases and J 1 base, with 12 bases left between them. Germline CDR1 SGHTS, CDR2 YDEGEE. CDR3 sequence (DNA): TGTGCCAGCAGGTCCCCGGGGGAGAACACTGAAGCTTTCTTT. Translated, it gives CASRSPGENTEAFF.

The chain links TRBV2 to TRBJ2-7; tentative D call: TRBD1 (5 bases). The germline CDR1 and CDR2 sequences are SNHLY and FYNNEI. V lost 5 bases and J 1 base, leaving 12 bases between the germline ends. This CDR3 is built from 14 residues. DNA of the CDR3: TGTGCCAGCAGTCCGACAGAGATATCCTACGAGCAGTACTTC. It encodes CASSPTEISYEQYF.

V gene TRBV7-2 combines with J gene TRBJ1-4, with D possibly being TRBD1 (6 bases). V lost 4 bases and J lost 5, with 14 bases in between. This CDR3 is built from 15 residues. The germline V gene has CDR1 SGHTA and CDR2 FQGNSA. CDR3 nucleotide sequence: TGTGCCAGCAGCTCCAACGCAGGGGTAAATGAAAAACTGTTTTTT. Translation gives CASSSNAGVNEKLFF.

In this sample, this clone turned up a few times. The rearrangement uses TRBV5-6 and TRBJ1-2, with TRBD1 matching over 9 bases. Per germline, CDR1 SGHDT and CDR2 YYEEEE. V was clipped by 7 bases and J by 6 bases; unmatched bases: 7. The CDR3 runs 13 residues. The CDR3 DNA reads TGTGCCAGCCACTGGGGGGACAGGGATGGCTACACCTTC. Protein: CASHWGDRDGYTF.

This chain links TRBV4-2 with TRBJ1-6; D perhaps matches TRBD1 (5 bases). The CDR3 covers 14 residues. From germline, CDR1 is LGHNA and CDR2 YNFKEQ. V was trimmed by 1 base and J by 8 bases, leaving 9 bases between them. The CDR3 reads CASSQGGRYSPLHF. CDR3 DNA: TGTGCCAGCAGCCAAGGGGGCAGATATTCACCCCTCCACTTT.

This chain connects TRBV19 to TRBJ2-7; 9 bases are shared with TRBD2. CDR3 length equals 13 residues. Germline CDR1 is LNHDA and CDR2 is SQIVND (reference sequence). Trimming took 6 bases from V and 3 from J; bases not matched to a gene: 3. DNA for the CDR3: TGTGCCAGTAGCGCGGGGGGGGGCTACGAGCAGTACTTC. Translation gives CASSAGGGYEQYF.

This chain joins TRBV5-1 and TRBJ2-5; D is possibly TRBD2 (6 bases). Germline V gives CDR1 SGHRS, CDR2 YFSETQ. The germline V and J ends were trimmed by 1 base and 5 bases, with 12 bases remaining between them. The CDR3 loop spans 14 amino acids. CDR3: CASSLYTGGETQYF. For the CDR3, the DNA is TGCGCCAGCAGCTTGTATACCGGGGGTGAGACCCAGTACTTC.

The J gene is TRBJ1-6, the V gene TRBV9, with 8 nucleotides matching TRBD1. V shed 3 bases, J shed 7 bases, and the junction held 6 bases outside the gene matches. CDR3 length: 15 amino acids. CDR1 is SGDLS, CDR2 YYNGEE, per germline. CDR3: CASSALDRGNSPLHF. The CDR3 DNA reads TGTGCCAGCAGCGCCCTTGACAGGGGAAATTCACCCCTCCACTTT.

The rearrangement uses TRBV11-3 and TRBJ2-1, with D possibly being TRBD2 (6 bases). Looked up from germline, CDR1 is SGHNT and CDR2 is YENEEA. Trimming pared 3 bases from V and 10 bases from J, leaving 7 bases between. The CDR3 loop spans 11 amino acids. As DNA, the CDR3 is TGTGCCAGCAGCTTGGAGGGAGAGCAGTTCTTC. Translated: CASSLEGEQFF.

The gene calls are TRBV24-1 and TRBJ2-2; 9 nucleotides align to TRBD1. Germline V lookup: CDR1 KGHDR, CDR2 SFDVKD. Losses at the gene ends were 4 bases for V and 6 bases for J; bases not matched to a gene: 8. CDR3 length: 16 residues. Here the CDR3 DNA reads TGTGCCACCAGTGACTCCGGGACAGGGCCAGCCGGGGAGCTGTTTTTT. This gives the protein CATSDSGTGPAGELFF.

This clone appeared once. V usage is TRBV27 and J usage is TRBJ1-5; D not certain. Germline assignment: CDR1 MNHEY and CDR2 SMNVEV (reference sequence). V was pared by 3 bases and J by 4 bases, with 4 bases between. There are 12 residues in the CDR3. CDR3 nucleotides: TGTGCCAGCAGTTTGTTAAATCAGCCCCAGCATTTT. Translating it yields CASSLLNQPQHF.

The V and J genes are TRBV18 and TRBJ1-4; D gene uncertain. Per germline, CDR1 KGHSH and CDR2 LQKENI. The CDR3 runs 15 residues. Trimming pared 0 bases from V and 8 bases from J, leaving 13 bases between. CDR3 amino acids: CASSPPSGFLEKLFF. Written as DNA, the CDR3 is TGTGCCAGCTCACCACCGTCGGGGTTCCTCGAAAAACTGTTTTTT.

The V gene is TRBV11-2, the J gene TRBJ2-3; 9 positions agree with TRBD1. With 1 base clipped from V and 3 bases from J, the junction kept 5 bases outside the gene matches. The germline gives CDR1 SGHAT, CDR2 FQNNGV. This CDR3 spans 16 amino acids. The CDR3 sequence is CASSLADRGRTDTQYF. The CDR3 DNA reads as TGTGCCAGCAGCTTAGCTGACAGGGGGAGAACAGATACGCAGTATTTT. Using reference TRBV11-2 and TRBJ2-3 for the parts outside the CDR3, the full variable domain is EAGVAQSPRYKIIEKRQSVAFWCNPISGHATLYWYQQILGQGPKLLIQFQNNGVVDDSQLPKDRFSAERLKGVDSTLKIQPAKLEDSAVYLCASSLADRGRTDTQYFGPGTRLTVL.

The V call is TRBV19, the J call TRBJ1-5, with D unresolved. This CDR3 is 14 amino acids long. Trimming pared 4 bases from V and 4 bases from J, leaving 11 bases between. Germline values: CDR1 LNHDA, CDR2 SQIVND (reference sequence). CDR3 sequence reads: CASSKTEGNQPQHF. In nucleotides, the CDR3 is TGTGCCAGTAGTAAAACGGAGGGAAATCAGCCCCAGCATTTT. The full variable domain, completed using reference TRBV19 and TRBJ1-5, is DGGITQSPKYLFRKEGQNVTLSCEQNLNHDAMYWYRQDPGQGLRLIYYSQIVNDFQKGDIAEGYSVSREKKESFPLTVTSAQKNPTAFYLCASSKTEGNQPQHFGDGTRLSIL.

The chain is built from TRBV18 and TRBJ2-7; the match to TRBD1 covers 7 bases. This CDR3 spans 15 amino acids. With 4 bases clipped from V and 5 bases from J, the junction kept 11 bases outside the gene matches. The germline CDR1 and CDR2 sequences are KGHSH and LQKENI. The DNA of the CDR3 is TGTGCCAGCTCACTGACTCCGGGACAGAAGGACGAGCAGTACTTC. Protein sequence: CASSLTPGQKDEQYF.

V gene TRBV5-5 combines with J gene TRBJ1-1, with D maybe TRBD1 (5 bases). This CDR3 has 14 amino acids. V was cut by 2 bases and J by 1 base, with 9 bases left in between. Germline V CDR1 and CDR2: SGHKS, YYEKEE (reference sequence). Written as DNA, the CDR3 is TGTGCCAGCAGCTTAGGGGTACAGAACACTGAAGCTTTCTTT. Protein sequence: CASSLGVQNTEAFF.

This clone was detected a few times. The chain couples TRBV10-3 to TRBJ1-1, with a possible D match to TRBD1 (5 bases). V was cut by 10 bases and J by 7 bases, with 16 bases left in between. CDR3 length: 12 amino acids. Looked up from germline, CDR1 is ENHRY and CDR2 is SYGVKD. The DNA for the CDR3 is TGTGCCACCCGCGGGGCTGCTCTTGAAGCTTTCTTT. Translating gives CATRGAALEAFF.

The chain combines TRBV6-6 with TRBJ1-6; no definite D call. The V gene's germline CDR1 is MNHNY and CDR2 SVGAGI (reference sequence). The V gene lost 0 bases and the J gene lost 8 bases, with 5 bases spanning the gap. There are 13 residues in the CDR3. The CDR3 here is CASSYSGDSPLHF. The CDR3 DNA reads TGTGCCAGCAGTTACTCCGGGGATTCACCCCTCCACTTT.

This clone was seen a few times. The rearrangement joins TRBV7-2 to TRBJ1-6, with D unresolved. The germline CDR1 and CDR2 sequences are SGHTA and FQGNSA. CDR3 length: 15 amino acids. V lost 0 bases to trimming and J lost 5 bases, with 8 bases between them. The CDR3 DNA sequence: TGTGCCAGCAGCTTAGCGTGGACTAATAATTCACCCCTCCACTTT. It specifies CASSLAWTNNSPLHF.

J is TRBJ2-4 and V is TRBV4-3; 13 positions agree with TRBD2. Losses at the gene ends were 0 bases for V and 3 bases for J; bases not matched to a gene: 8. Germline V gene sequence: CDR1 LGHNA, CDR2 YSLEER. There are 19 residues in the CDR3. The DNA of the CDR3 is TGCGCCAGCAGCCAAGATACTAGCGGGGGGGCCGTAGGCAAAAACATTCAGTACTTC. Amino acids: CASSQDTSGGAVGKNIQYF.

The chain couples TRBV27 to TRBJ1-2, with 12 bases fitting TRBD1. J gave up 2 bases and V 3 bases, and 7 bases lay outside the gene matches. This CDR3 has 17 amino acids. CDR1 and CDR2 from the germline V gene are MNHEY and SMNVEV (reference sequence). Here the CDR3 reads CASSFRDRGRANYGYTF. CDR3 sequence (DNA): TGTGCCAGCAGTTTCCGGGACAGGGGGCGCGCGAACTATGGCTACACCTTC.

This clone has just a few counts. The CDR3 loop is CASSYEQGSGYTF. CDR3 bases: TGTGCCAGCAGTTACGAACAGGGCTCTGGCTACACCTTC. The V gene is TRBV6-6, the J gene TRBJ1-2, with D tentatively TRBD1 (6 bases). V was shortened by 2 bases and J by 7 bases, with 11 bases between the two germline ends. From germline, CDR1 is MNHNY and CDR2 SVGAGI (reference sequence). This CDR3 comprises 13 residues.